The rows below give T cell receptor beta chains drawn from one sample of a study of OX40 agonist ivuxolimab in advanced cancers. Produced via immunoSEQ multiplex PCR; TCRdb's table is partial and in-frame only. The sample carries roughly 71,000 clones, roughly 84% recorded once. Sequenced here: CD4+ or CD8+ T cells sorted from blood, sampled in a trial of the OX40 agonist ivuxolimab. These receptors all stem from an adult with an advanced solid tumor such as melanoma, head and neck, liver or kidney cancer. The CDR3 runs from the conserved cysteine through the conserved F or W. Fields, in order: J gene, V gene, clone size, D gene, CDR3 protein, CDR3 DNA. A D gene is named only where the DNA matches it firmly. Only part of the rows carry a size: once, few, many, or a class if the clone is expanded.

TRBJ1-1 | TRBV2 | NA | NA | CASSEGAVAEAFF | TGTGCCAGCAGTGAAGGGGCAGTCGCTGAAGCTTTCTTT
TRBJ1-2 | TRBV6-6 | NA | TRBD1 | CASSSGQGGYGYTF | TGTGCCAGCAGTAGCGGACAGGGGGGATATGGCTACACCTTC
TRBJ2-7 | TRBV7-2 | NA | NA | CASSLALEQYF | TGTGCCAGCAGCTTAGCGCTCGAGCAGTACTTC
TRBJ2-3 | TRBV7-3 | NA | TRBD2 | CASSLRGLAEQFTDTQYF | TGTGCCAGCAGCTTAAGGGGACTAGCGGAGCAATTCACAGATACGCAGTATTTT
TRBJ2-2 | TRBV5-1 | NA | NA | CASSPTGNTGELFF | TGCGCCAGCAGCCCCACGGGGAACACCGGGGAGCTGTTTTTT
TRBJ2-6 | TRBV18 | NA | TRBD1 | CASSPGQSSGANVLTF | TGTGCCAGCTCACCGGGACAGAGCTCTGGGGCCAACGTCCTGACTTTC
TRBJ1-1 | TRBV14 | NA | NA | CASSLRRQEDTEAFF | TGTGCCAGCAGTCTACGCCGACAGGAGGACACTGAAGCTTTCTTT
TRBJ2-2 | TRBV18 | NA | NA | CASSPTTVNTGELFF | TGTGCCAGCTCACCTACAACAGTAAACACCGGGGAGCTGTTTTTT
TRBJ1-5 | TRBV28 | few | TRBD1 | CASGTDPSNQPQHF | TGTGCCAGCGGGACAGACCCCAGCAATCAGCCCCAGCATTTT
TRBJ1-1 | TRBV5-4 | NA | NA | CASSLKGGAEAFF | TGTGCCAGCAGCTTGAAAGGAGGGGCTGAAGCTTTCTTT
TRBJ2-1 | TRBV10-3 | NA | TRBD2 | CAISASSGGAGEQFF | TGTGCCATCAGTGCCTCTAGCGGGGGGGCCGGTGAGCAGTTCTTC
TRBJ2-5 | TRBV5-6 | few | NA | CASRVSAQETQYF | TGTGCCAGCAGAGTTAGTGCCCAAGAGACCCAGTACTTC
TRBJ1-2 | TRBV18 | NA | TRBD1 | CASSWTGEMDYGYTF | TGTGCCAGCTCATGGACAGGGGAGATGGACTATGGCTACACCTTC
TRBJ1-3 | TRBV6-6 | few | NA | CASSYQGSHSGNTIYF | TGTGCCAGCAGTTACCAGGGGTCCCACTCTGGAAACACCATATATTTT
TRBJ1-4 | TRBV13 | few | NA | CASSFYSGSEKLFF | TGTGCCAGCAGCTTTTATTCGGGAAGTGAAAAACTGTTTTTT
TRBJ2-1 | TRBV7-8 | few | TRBD1 | CASRKTGISYNEQFF | TGTGCCAGCAGAAAGACAGGGATCTCCTACAATGAGCAGTTCTTC
TRBJ1-2 | TRBV27 | NA | NA | CASAPQGYGYTF | TGTGCCAGCGCTCCCCAGGGCTATGGCTACACCTTC
TRBJ2-5 | TRBV5-1 | NA | NA | CASSLVGGGGQETQYF | TGCGCCAGCAGCTTGGTCGGCGGCGGAGGGCAAGAGACCCAGTACTTC
TRBJ1-5 | TRBV6-5 | NA | NA | CASSYSTAANQPQHF | TGTGCCAGCAGTTACTCGACGGCAGCTAATCAGCCCCAGCATTTT
TRBJ1-4 | TRBV5-5 | NA | NA | CASSLGEEKLFF | TGTGCCAGCAGCTTGGGAGAAGAAAAACTGTTTTTT
TRBJ1-6 | TRBV28 | NA | TRBD1 | CASSPTGQGLHF | TGTGCCAGCAGTCCGACGGGACAGGGCCTCCACTTT
TRBJ1-2 | TRBV6-1 | NA | NA | CASKGGDFNYGYTF | TGTGCCAGCAAAGGTGGAGATTTTAACTATGGCTACACCTTC
TRBJ2-3 | TRBV15 | NA | TRBD2 | CATSRVGGNTDTQYF | TGTGCCACCAGCAGAGTGGGGGGGAACACAGATACGCAGTATTTT
TRBJ2-2 | TRBV7-3 | NA | NA | CASSLISGQTGELFF | TGTGCCAGCAGCTTAATCTCAGGGCAAACCGGGGAGCTGTTTTTT
TRBJ1-5 | TRBV30 | few | NA | CAWAPGRSGNQPQHF | TGTGCCTGGGCCCCGGGACGCTCGGGGAATCAGCCCCAGCATTTT
TRBJ2-7 | TRBV6-6 | NA | TRBD1 | CASTGTGKSYEQYF | TGTGCCAGCACCGGGACAGGAAAATCCTACGAGCAGTACTTC
TRBJ2-3 | TRBV9 | NA | TRBD1 | CASSGWTGPTDTQYF | TGTGCCAGCAGCGGATGGACAGGGCCCACAGATACGCAGTATTTT
TRBJ2-2 | TRBV7-2 | NA | NA | CASSPPSNTGELFF | TGTGCCAGCAGCCCCCCTTCGAACACCGGGGAGCTGTTTTTT
TRBJ1-2 | TRBV9 | few | NA | CASSPSWGANYGYTF | TGTGCCAGCAGCCCGTCCTGGGGGGCTAACTATGGCTACACCTTC
TRBJ2-7 | TRBV9 | few | NA | CARVANEQYF | TGTGCCAGGGTTGCGAACGAGCAGTACTTC
TRBJ2-6 | TRBV18 | NA | TRBD1 | CASSRPLGQRSWSGANVLTF | TGTGCCAGCTCACGTCCTTTGGGACAGCGTAGCTGGTCTGGGGCCAACGTCCTGACTTTC
TRBJ2-7 | TRBV7-8 | NA | NA | CASSPHDRNPYEQYF | TGTGCCAGCAGCCCCCACGACAGAAATCCTTACGAGCAGTACTTC
TRBJ1-6 | TRBV6-5 | NA | TRBD1 | CASSYAGTGYSPLHF | TGTGCCAGCAGTTACGCCGGGACAGGGTATTCACCCCTCCACTTT
TRBJ1-1 | TRBV11-2 | NA | NA | CASSFREPNTEAFF | TGTGCCAGCAGCTTTCGGGAACCGAACACTGAAGCTTTCTTT
TRBJ2-1 | TRBV30 | NA | TRBD2 | CAWSTSGSYNEQFF | TGTGCCTGGAGTACTAGCGGCTCCTACAATGAGCAGTTCTTC
TRBJ1-4 | TRBV5-1 | NA | NA | CASSLDPRGWKEKLFF | TGCGCCAGCAGCCTCGACCCCCGGGGCTGGAAAGAAAAACTGTTTTTT
TRBJ1-1 | TRBV18 | NA | NA | CASSRAGTEAFF | TGTGCCAGCTCACGCGCCGGGACAGAAGCTTTCTTT
TRBJ1-4 | TRBV10-3 | NA | NA | CAISDGRDNEKLFF | TGTGCCATCAGTGACGGCAGGGATAATGAAAAACTGTTTTTT
TRBJ1-2 | TRBV2 | NA | NA | CASSPSPPGHSFGYGYTF | TGTGCCAGCAGTCCCTCTCCTCCGGGACATTCCTTTGGGTATGGCTACACCTTC
TRBJ1-5 | TRBV5-8 | NA | NA | CASSLKGRGRDQPQHF | TGTGCCAGCAGCTTAAAGGGCAGGGGACGTGATCAGCCCCAGCATTTT
TRBJ2-7 | TRBV5-4 | NA | TRBD1 | CASSLGDRGFSYEQYF | TGTGCCAGCAGCTTGGGGGACAGGGGGTTCTCCTACGAGCAGTACTTC
TRBJ2-5 | TRBV7-8 | NA | NA | CASSLVRGETQYF | TGTGCCAGCAGCTTAGTCCGGGGTGAGACCCAGTACTTC
TRBJ1-2 | TRBV28 | NA | TRBD1 | CASSYPGQGGYGYTF | TGTGCCAGCAGTTATCCGGGACAGGGAGGCTATGGCTACACCTTC
TRBJ2-5 | TRBV4-1 | NA | TRBD2 | CASSQEGLAGGPIVQETQYF | TGCGCCAGCAGCCAAGAAGGGCTAGCGGGAGGGCCCATCGTTCAAGAGACCCAGTACTTC
TRBJ1-1 | TRBV6-5 | NA | NA | CASSPQGLITEAFF | TGTGCCAGCAGTCCCCAGGGGCTTATCACTGAAGCTTTCTTT
TRBJ1-5 | TRBV18 | NA | NA | CASSLTDPRVNQPQHF | TGTGCCAGCTCCCTAACGGACCCTCGGGTGAATCAGCCCCAGCATTTT
TRBJ2-3 | TRBV5-4 | NA | NA | CASSFFLRIGADTQYF | TGTGCCAGCAGCTTTTTCCTTAGAATCGGTGCAGATACGCAGTATTTT
TRBJ1-3 | TRBV6-6 | NA | NA | CASSLFDSGNTIYF | TGTGCCAGCAGTTTGTTTGACTCTGGAAACACCATATATTTT
TRBJ2-3 | TRBV18 | NA | NA | CASSAERVDTQYF | TGTGCCAGCTCAGCGGAGCGGGTGGATACGCAGTATTTT
TRBJ1-4 | TRBV2 | NA | NA | CASSSSESLFF | TGTGCCAGCAGTAGCTCCGAGTCACTGTTTTTT
TRBJ2-7 | TRBV11-2 | NA | NA | CASSLDLGPYEQYF | TGTGCCAGCAGCTTAGATCTGGGCCCCTACGAGCAGTACTTC
TRBJ1-2 | TRBV6-5 | few | NA | CASSYLTPNYGYTF | TGTGCCAGCAGTTACCTTACACCCAACTATGGCTACACCTTC
TRBJ2-4 | TRBV5-1 | NA | TRBD2 | CASSLEVAGVKNIQYF | TGCGCCAGCAGCTTGGAGGTAGCGGGGGTCAAAAACATTCAGTACTTC
TRBJ2-2 | TRBV27 | NA | TRBD2 | CASSLSSSGSRGGELFF | TGTGCCAGCAGTTTATCGTCAAGCGGGAGCAGGGGCGGGGAGCTGTTTTTT
TRBJ2-7 | TRBV6-5 | NA | TRBD1 | CASKTGGTVQGEQYF | TGTGCCAGCAAAACAGGGGGGACGGTACAGGGCGAGCAGTACTTC
TRBJ2-3 | TRBV15 | NA | TRBD1 | CATSRRNRGLSTDTQYF | TGTGCCACCAGCCGACGGAACAGGGGGCTTAGCACAGATACGCAGTATTTT
TRBJ1-1 | TRBV7-8 | NA | NA | CASSSPGTVNTEAFF | TGTGCCAGCAGCTCGCCAGGGACGGTGAACACTGAAGCTTTCTTT
TRBJ1-1 | TRBV13 | NA | NA | CASSLVGTTAPEAFF | TGTGCCAGCAGCTTAGTAGGGACCACGGCCCCTGAAGCTTTCTTT
TRBJ2-1 | TRBV11-3 | NA | TRBD2 | CASSFAGGPHNEQFF | TGTGCCAGCAGCTTTGCGGGAGGGCCCCACAATGAGCAGTTCTTC
TRBJ2-3 | TRBV2 | few | NA | CASRSEDTQYF | TGTGCCAGCAGATCGGAAGATACGCAGTATTTT